Each of the 19 T cell receptor beta chains below was sequenced from the same sample in a study of T cell responses to AZD1222 COVID-19 vaccine. Profiling relied on immunoSEQ multiplex PCR, and the TCRdb table lists in-frame clones only, not all of them. The data show around 140,000 clones, about 91% seen once. Sample: peripheral blood, taken 28 days after the second AZD1222 dose. These TCRs come from an adult who received the AZD1222 COVID-19 vaccine.

This rearrangement joins TRBV6-6 to TRBJ1-2; the match to TRBD1 covers 7 bases. This CDR3 has 12 amino acids. With 7 bases clipped from V and 7 bases from J, the junction kept 6 bases outside the gene matches. Germline CDR1 reads MNHNY; CDR2 reads SVGAGI (reference sequence). The CDR3 DNA reads TGTGCCAGCAAATCGACAGGGATTGGCTACACCTTC. Amino acids: CASKSTGIGYTF.

The chain is built from TRBV19 and TRBJ2-3; D remains unclear. The CDR3 is made up of 12 amino acids. Germline values: CDR1 LNHDA, CDR2 SQIVND (reference sequence). V gave up 8 bases and J gave up 5 bases, with 11 bases separating them. CDR3 amino acids: CASGVSGDTQYF. The CDR3 region has the DNA TGTGCCAGTGGGGTGAGTGGAGATACGCAGTATTTT.

The chain carries TRBV18 and TRBJ1-1; D remains unclear. The germline CDR1 and CDR2 sequences are KGHSH and LQKENI. The CDR3 is made up of 17 amino acids. The V gene lost 0 bases and the J gene lost 1 base, with 15 bases spanning the gap. Here the CDR3 reads CASSPPLGHLPNTEAFF. The CDR3 coding sequence is TGTGCCAGCTCACCACCGTTAGGTCACCTGCCGAACACTGAAGCTTTCTTT.

The chain employs TRBV5-1 and TRBJ1-3; tentatively, D is TRBD1 (6 bases). Looked up from germline, CDR1 is SGHRS and CDR2 is YFSETQ. Trimming took off 7 bases at V and 2 bases at J, with 13 bases between the two ends. The CDR3 covers 14 residues. CDR3 in DNA: TGCGCCAGCCGGGCTGGGGACACTGGAAACACCATATATTTT. Protein: CASRAGDTGNTIYF.

This chain connects TRBV10-3 to TRBJ1-6, with D possibly being TRBD1 (5 bases). This CDR3 comprises 14 residues. V gave up 10 bases and J gave up 5 bases, with 15 bases separating them. CDR1 ENHRY and CDR2 SYGVKD come from the germline V gene. The chain's CDR3 is CATSGQRDNSPLHF. The CDR3 coding sequence is TGTGCCACCTCCGGACAACGCGATAATTCACCCCTCCACTTT.

The chain recombines TRBV7-2 with TRBJ1-5, with no clear D. The V gene's germline CDR1 is SGHTA and CDR2 FQGNSA. The CDR3 is 15 amino acids. Between the trimmed V and J ends, which lost 5 bases and 4 bases, there was a span of 15 bases. CDR3 bases: TGTGCCAGCAGCCCCCTATCTGGAGGGAATCAGCCCCAGCATTTT. Amino acid sequence: CASSPLSGGNQPQHF.

The V call is TRBV4-3, the J call TRBJ2-3; 7 positions match TRBD2. CDR3 length: 16 amino acids. CDR1 and CDR2 (germline): LGHNA, YSLEER. Unmatched junction bases numbered 3, after V lost 0 bases and J lost 0 bases. The CDR3 spells CASSQDLGGSTDTQYF. The CDR3 coding sequence is TGCGCCAGCAGCCAAGATTTGGGGGGGAGCACAGATACGCAGTATTTT.

The V and J genes are TRBV19 and TRBJ1-1; D remains ambiguous. CDR1 and CDR2 from the germline V gene are LNHDA and SQIVND (reference sequence). Trimming shortened V by 2 bases and J by 5 bases, and 9 bases separated the two germline ends. There are 13 residues in the CDR3. This chain's CDR3 is CASSIRVGTEAFF. In nucleotides, the CDR3 is TGTGCCAGTAGTATAAGGGTGGGGACTGAAGCTTTCTTT.

The chain has TRBV11-3 and TRBJ2-5; D may be TRBD1 or TRBD2 (5 bases each). Germline V CDR1 and CDR2: SGHNT, YENEEA. The V end lost 2 bases, the J end lost 7 bases, and 14 bases lay between the germline ends. This CDR3 is 14 amino acids long. The CDR3 reads CASSLIGPRGTQYF. CDR3 sequence (DNA): TGTGCCAGCAGCTTAATTGGCCCGAGGGGGACCCAGTACTTC.

The chain links TRBV19 to TRBJ1-1, with D perhaps matching TRBD1 (6 bases). The germline gives CDR1 LNHDA, CDR2 SQIVND (reference sequence). The germline V and J ends were trimmed by 6 bases and 7 bases, with 9 bases remaining between them. The CDR3 is made up of 11 amino acids. CDR3 in amino acids: CASRQQGEAFF. The CDR3 nucleotides are TGTGCCAGTAGACAACAGGGTGAAGCTTTCTTT.

Here the CDR3 reads CASSLDGEQFF. In DNA form, the CDR3 reads TGTGCCAGCAGCTTAGACGGTGAGCAGTTCTTC. The V and J genes are TRBV7-3 and TRBJ2-1; D uncertain. Trimming left V 2 bases short and J 9 bases short, with 5 bases between. The CDR3 is made up of 11 amino acids. The V gene's germline CDR1 is SGHTA and CDR2 FQGTGA.

The rearrangement uses TRBV6-2 or TRBV6-3 and TRBJ2-7; 8 bases fit TRBD1. CDR3 length: 17 amino acids. V lost 0 bases, J lost 2 bases, and 9 bases stayed unmatched. Per germline, CDR1 MNHEY and CDR2 SVGEGT. In DNA form, the CDR3 reads TGTGCCAGCAGTTACTCGATCGGACAGGGAGCAACCTACGAGCAGTACTTC. Translating gives CASSYSIGQGATYEQYF.

CDR3 sequence reads: CASGRAGLREQYF. The DNA for the CDR3 is TGTGCCAGCGGGCGGGCAGGTCTACGCGAGCAGTACTTC. The chain has TRBV5-5 and TRBJ2-7; a possible D gene is TRBD2 (5 bases). Germline-derived CDR1 and CDR2 are SGHKS and YYEKEE (reference sequence). V was pared by 7 bases and J by 6 bases, with 17 bases between. The CDR3 is made up of 13 amino acids. Using reference TRBV5-5 and TRBJ2-7 for the parts outside the CDR3, the full variable domain is DAGVTQSPTHLIKTRGQQVTLRCSPISGHKSVSWYQQVLGQGPQFIFQYYEKEERGRGNFPDRFSARQFPNYSSELNVNALLLGDSALYLCASGRAGLREQYFGPGTRLTVT.

The rearrangement joins TRBV19 to TRBJ1-1; possibly TRBD1 for D (5 bases). Germline CDR1 reads LNHDA; CDR2 reads SQIVND (reference sequence). This CDR3 region has 13 residues. Between the trimmed V and J ends, which lost 4 bases and 3 bases, there was a span of 9 bases. In nucleotides, the CDR3 is TGTGCCAGTAGTACACAGGTTGACACTGAAGCTTTCTTT. It codes for CASSTQVDTEAFF.

The chain links TRBV30 to TRBJ1-3; D gene uncertain. Germline V gene sequence: CDR1 GTSNPN, CDR2 SVGIG (reference sequence). The CDR3 sequence is 12 residues long. Trimming took off 5 bases at V and 2 bases at J, with 7 bases between the two ends. CDR3 nucleotide sequence: TGTGCCTGGGGGCCCCCTGGAAACACCATATATTTT. Translated, it gives CAWGPPGNTIYF.

The chain uses TRBV24-1 and TRBJ2-1, with D maybe TRBD2 (6 bases). The germline V and J ends were trimmed by 3 bases and 4 bases, with 12 bases remaining between them. CDR1 is KGHDR, CDR2 SFDVKD, per germline. The CDR3 totals 15 residues. CDR3: CATSDPGTSYNEQFF. The CDR3 bases are TGTGCCACCAGTGATCCCGGGACTTCTTACAATGAGCAGTTCTTC.

J is TRBJ2-2 and V is TRBV11-2; D is unresolved. Germline V gene sequence: CDR1 SGHAT, CDR2 FQNNGV. The CDR3 is 14 residues long. V gave up 1 base and J gave up 6 bases, with 9 bases separating them. CDR3 amino acids: CASSLVGVAGELFF. The CDR3 nucleotides are TGTGCCAGCAGCTTAGTTGGGGTGGCCGGGGAGCTGTTTTTT.

The chain joins TRBV2 to TRBJ1-4; 7 bases agree with TRBD1. Germline V gives CDR1 SNHLY, CDR2 FYNNEI. This CDR3 contains 15 residues. J gave up 3 bases and V 4 bases, and 5 bases lay outside the gene matches. Written as DNA, the CDR3 is TGTGCCAGCAGTGGTACAGGGGCTTCTAATGAAAAACTGTTTTTT. As protein: CASSGTGASNEKLFF.

The chain carries TRBV25-1 and TRBJ1-1, with D possibly TRBD1 on 5 matching bases. CDR1 MGHDK and CDR2 SYGVNS come from the germline V gene. The length of the CDR3 is 15 residues. V was pared by 2 bases and J by 5 bases, with 15 bases between. The chain's CDR3 is CASSEPGGVRTEAFF. The CDR3 DNA is TGTGCCAGCAGTGAACCCGGGGGGGTGAGGACTGAAGCTTTCTTT.